Listed here are 18 T cell receptor beta chains from one sample, sequenced in a study of shared clonotypes between healthy human individuals. Data came from immunoSEQ multiplex PCR; TCRdb stores just in-frame clones and leaves some out. The sample has about 120,000 clones; more than 65% are singletons. The sequenced sample consisted of memory CD8+ T cells sorted from blood. The subset here: CD45RO+ cells pooled with CCR7-negative TemRA cells. The receptors come from a woman in her 30s in good health.

The gene calls are TRBV11-2 and TRBJ1-3, with D tentatively TRBD1 (6 bases). CDR1 SGHAT and CDR2 FQNNGV come from the germline V gene. V was pared by 4 bases and J by 0 bases, with 13 bases between. This CDR3 is 16 amino acids long. The CDR3 DNA follows: TGTGCCAGCAGCTCGAGGACAGTCACCTCTGGAAACACCATATATTTT. It encodes CASSSRTVTSGNTIYF. The complete variable domain, with remaining parts taken from reference TRBV11-2 and TRBJ1-3, reads EAGVAQSPRYKIIEKRQSVAFWCNPISGHATLYWYQQILGQGPKLLIQFQNNGVVDDSQLPKDRFSAERLKGVDSTLKIQPAKLEDSAVYLCASSSRTVTSGNTIYFGEGSWLTVV.

The CDR3 coding sequence is TGCGCCAGCAGCTACCTTACAGGGGAAGGTGCCAAAAACATTCAGTACTTC. Translating it yields CASSYLTGEGAKNIQYF. The chain uses TRBV5-1 and TRBJ2-4; 7 nucleotides align to TRBD1. The germline V gene has CDR1 SGHRS and CDR2 YFSETQ. V lost 3 bases, J lost 1 base, and 10 bases stayed unmatched. CDR3 length equals 17 residues.

This clone has a count of ten or more. V and J are TRBV6-4 and TRBJ2-2, with a possible D match to TRBD2 (5 bases). Germline V gene lookup returns CDR1 MRHNA and CDR2 SNTAGT. The V end was cut by 4 bases, the J end by 5 bases, with 8 bases between. This CDR3 spans 13 amino acids. The chain's CDR3 is CASSVTGTGELFF. CDR3 DNA: TGTGCCAGCAGTGTAACGGGGACCGGGGAGCTGTTTTTT.

V is TRBV5-1 and J is TRBJ2-2; 7 nucleotides align to TRBD1. The ends lost 6 bases at V and 4 bases at J; junction bases unmatched: 9. This CDR3 is 15 amino acids long. Germline V gene lookup returns CDR1 SGHRS and CDR2 YFSETQ. CDR3 residues: CASTLRDRPTGELFF. DNA of the CDR3: TGCGCCAGCACTCTCCGGGACAGACCCACCGGGGAGCTGTTTTTT.

The J gene is TRBJ2-1, the V gene TRBV7-6, with D maybe TRBD1 (6 bases). This CDR3 contains 11 residues. The V end lost 5 bases, the J end lost 10 bases, and 9 bases lay between the germline ends. Germline values: CDR1 SGHVS, CDR2 FNYEAQ. The CDR3 bases are TGTGCCAGCAGCCCAGGGGACGAGCAGTTCTTC. Encoded protein: CASSPGDEQFF.

This sequence joins TRBV6-5 and TRBJ2-5; D is undetermined. The J call may be faulty, since TRBJ2-7 better matches the DNA end. CDR3 length equals 14 residues. Germline-derived CDR1 and CDR2 are MNHEY and SVGAGI. The CDR3: CASSYQALGYEQYF. CDR3 sequence (DNA): TGTGCCAGCAGTTACCAAGCTCTGGGCTACGAGCAGTACTTC.

This sequence joins TRBV7-3 and TRBJ2-7; D is ambiguous. Trimming took off 2 bases at V and 2 bases at J, with 7 bases between the two ends. This CDR3 spans 13 amino acids. Germline V gene data show CDR1 as SGHTA and CDR2 as FQGTGA. The CDR3 loop reads CASSLGATYEQYF. The CDR3 DNA is TGTGCCAGCAGCTTAGGCGCTACCTACGAGCAGTACTTC.

This clone occurred many times. For the CDR3, the DNA is TGTGCCAGCAGCTTAGACCCACTAGCGGGAGCTGGGGCCAACGTCCTGACTTTC. It translates to CASSLDPLAGAGANVLTF. The rearrangement joins TRBV7-3 to TRBJ2-6, with TRBD2 matching 11 bases. Germline V gives CDR1 SGHTA, CDR2 FQGTGA. This CDR3 region has 18 residues. V gave up 2 bases and J gave up 2 bases; unmatched junction bases: 5.

The CDR3 sequence is CASSLREGADTQYF. The DNA of the CDR3 is TGTGCCAGCAGCTTGAGGGAGGGAGCAGATACGCAGTATTTT. This chain links TRBV5-8 with TRBJ2-3; 7 nucleotides match TRBD2. Germline V CDR1 and CDR2: SGHTS, YDEGEE. J lost 4 bases, V lost 1 base, and 3 bases had no gene match. The CDR3 is made up of 14 amino acids.

The V call is TRBV4-1, the J call TRBJ2-5, with 14 bases matching TRBD2. The end of the DNA is better explained by TRBJ2-7, so the J call may be wrong. Germline lookup yields CDR1 MGHRA and CDR2 YSYEKL. The CDR3 runs 14 residues. In DNA form, the CDR3 reads TGCGCCAGCAGCGGGACTAGCGGGGGCTACGAGCAGTACTTC. Residues: CASSGTSGGYEQYF.

The CDR3 DNA is TGTGCCAGCTCACTGGACAGGGTTCCCTACGAGCAGTACTTC. Its translation is CASSLDRVPYEQYF. The chain is built from TRBV18 and TRBJ2-7; 8 bases match TRBD1. CDR1 is KGHSH, CDR2 LQKENI, per germline. CDR3 length: 14 residues. V was pared by 4 bases and J by 2 bases, with 4 bases of the junction left unmatched.

CDR3 loop: CASSLSSRREGRYEQYF. CDR3 nucleotides: TGTGCCAGCAGTTTAAGTTCAAGGCGGGAGGGCCGGTACGAGCAGTACTTC. The chain carries TRBV28 and TRBJ2-7; 9 bases map to TRBD2. J lost 4 bases, V lost 2 bases, and 12 bases had no gene match. The V gene's germline CDR1 is MDHEN and CDR2 SYDVKM. The CDR3 spans 17 residues. The complete variable domain, with remaining parts taken from reference TRBV28 and TRBJ2-7, reads DVKVTQSSRYLVKRTGEKVFLECVQDMDHENMFWYRQDPGLGLRLIYFSYDVKMKEKGDIPEGYSVSREKKERFSLILESASTNQTSMYLCASSLSSRREGRYEQYFGPGTRLTVT.

The sample holds many counts of this clone. This chain connects TRBV27 to TRBJ2-5; no clear D. This CDR3 is built from 12 residues. Deletions cut 7 bases from V and 5 bases from J, with 11 bases between. The germline gives CDR1 MNHEY, CDR2 SMNVEV (reference sequence). The CDR3 coding sequence is TGTGCCAGCATCGCTGGAGACGAGACCCAGTACTTC. Translating gives CASIAGDETQYF.

This chain joins TRBV9 and TRBJ2-7; possible D gene TRBD2, 7 bases. This CDR3 spans 14 amino acids. The ends were cut back, 3 bases at V and 6 bases at J, with 16 bases in the middle. Germline V gives CDR1 SGDLS, CDR2 YYNGEE. This CDR3 reads CASSAAWGGPEQYF. DNA of the CDR3: TGTGCCAGCAGCGCCGCTTGGGGGGGGCCCGAGCAGTACTTC.

This chain joins TRBV5-1 and TRBJ2-7; 7 nucleotides line up with TRBD1. CDR1 is SGHRS, CDR2 YFSETQ, per germline. The CDR3 runs to 14 residues. The V and J ends lost 5 bases and 4 bases, in that order; junction bases with no gene match: 9. CDR3 sequence: CASSPRTGPYEQYF. In DNA, the CDR3 is TGCGCCAGCAGTCCTCGGACAGGACCTTACGAGCAGTACTTC.

This sequence joins TRBV7-2 and TRBJ2-5; TRBD2 matches 10 bases. The CDR3 loop spans 16 amino acids. V lost 1 base to trimming and J lost 4 bases; unmatched junction nucleotides: 6. Germline V gene data show CDR1 as SGHTA and CDR2 as FQGNSA. The CDR3 nucleotides are TGTGCCAGCAGCTTAGAGTCTAGCGGGAGTGGAGAGACCCAGTACTTC. It codes for CASSLESSGSGETQYF.

This chain's CDR3 is CASSEELAGVNEQFF. The DNA for the CDR3 is TGTGCCAGCAGTGAAGAGCTAGCGGGAGTGAATGAGCAGTTCTTC. The genes are TRBV6-1 and TRBJ2-1; 10 nucleotides line up with TRBD2. This CDR3 comprises 15 residues. The V segment lost 1 base and the J segment 7 bases; nucleotides outside the gene matches: 4. CDR1 and CDR2 (germline): MNHNS, SASEGT.

V gene TRBV19 combines with J gene TRBJ2-2, with D unclear. The CDR3 extends over 12 amino acids. Germline values: CDR1 LNHDA, CDR2 SQIVND (reference sequence). V lost 4 bases to trimming and J lost 8 bases, with 8 bases between them. The CDR3 region is CASSKAWGELFF. CDR3 in DNA: TGTGCCAGTAGTAAGGCGTGGGGGGAGCTGTTTTTT.